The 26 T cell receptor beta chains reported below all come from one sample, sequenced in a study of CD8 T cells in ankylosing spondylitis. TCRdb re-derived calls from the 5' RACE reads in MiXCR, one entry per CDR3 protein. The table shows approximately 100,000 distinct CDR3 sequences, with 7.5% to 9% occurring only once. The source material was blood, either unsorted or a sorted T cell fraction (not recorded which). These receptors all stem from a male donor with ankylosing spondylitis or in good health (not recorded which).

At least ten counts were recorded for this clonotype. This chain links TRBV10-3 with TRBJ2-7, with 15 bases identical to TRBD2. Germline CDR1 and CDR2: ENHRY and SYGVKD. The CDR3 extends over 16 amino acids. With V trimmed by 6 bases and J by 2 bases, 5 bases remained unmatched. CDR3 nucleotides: TGTGCCATCAGGCTAGGACTAGCGGGAGGGACCTACGAGCAGTACTTC. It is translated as CAIRLGLAGGTYEQYF.

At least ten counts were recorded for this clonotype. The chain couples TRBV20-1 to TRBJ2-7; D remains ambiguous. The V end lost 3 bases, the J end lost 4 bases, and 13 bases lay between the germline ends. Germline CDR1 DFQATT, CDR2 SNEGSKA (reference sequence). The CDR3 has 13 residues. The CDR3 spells CSASPAAEYEQYF. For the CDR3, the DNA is TGCAGTGCTAGCCCGGCAGCCGAGTACGAGCAGTACTTC.

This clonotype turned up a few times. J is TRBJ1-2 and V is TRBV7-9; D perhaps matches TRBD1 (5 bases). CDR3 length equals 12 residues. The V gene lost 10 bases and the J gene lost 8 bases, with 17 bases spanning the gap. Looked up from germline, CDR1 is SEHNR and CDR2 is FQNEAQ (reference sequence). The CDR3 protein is CAILGGVRGYTF. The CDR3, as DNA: TGTGCCATCCTGGGGGGGGTTAGGGGCTACACCTTC.

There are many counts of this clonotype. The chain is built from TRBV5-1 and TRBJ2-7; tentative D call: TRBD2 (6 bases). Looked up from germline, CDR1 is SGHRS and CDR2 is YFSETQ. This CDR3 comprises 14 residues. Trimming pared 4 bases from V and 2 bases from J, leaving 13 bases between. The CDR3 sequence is CASSGGTVTYEQYF. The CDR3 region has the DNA TGCGCCAGCAGCGGGGGGACGGTTACCTACGAGCAGTACTTC.

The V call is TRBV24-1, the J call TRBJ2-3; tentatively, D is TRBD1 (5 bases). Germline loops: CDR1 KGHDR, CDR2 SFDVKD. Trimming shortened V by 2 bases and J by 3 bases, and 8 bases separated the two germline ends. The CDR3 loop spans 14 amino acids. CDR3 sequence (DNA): TGTGCCACCAGTGATTGGGGCGATACAGATACGCAGTATTTT. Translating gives CATSDWGDTDTQYF.

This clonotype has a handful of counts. This chain's CDR3 is CASSDRAADTQYF. The CDR3 DNA sequence: TGTGCCAGTAGTGACAGGGCCGCAGATACGCAGTATTTT. The chain recombines TRBV19 with TRBJ2-3; 7 bases map to TRBD1. The germline V gene has CDR1 LNHDA and CDR2 SQIVND (reference sequence). This CDR3 is 13 amino acids long. V was pared by 5 bases and J by 4 bases, with 3 bases of the junction left unmatched.

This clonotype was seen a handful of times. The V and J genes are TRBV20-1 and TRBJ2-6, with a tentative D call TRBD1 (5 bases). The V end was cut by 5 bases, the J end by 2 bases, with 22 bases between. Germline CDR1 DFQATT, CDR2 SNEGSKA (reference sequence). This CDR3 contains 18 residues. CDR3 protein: CSARSRAGLGTGANVLTF. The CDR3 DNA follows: TGCAGTGCTCGGTCGAGAGCAGGGTTAGGGACTGGGGCCAACGTCCTGACTTTC.

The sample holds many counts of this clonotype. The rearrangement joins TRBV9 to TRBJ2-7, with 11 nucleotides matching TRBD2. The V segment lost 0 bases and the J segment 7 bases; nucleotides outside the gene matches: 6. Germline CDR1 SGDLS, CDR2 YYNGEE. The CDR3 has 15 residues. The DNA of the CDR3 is TGTGCCAGCAGCGTAGGACTAGCGGGACAGGGTGAGCAGTACTTC. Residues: CASSVGLAGQGEQYF.

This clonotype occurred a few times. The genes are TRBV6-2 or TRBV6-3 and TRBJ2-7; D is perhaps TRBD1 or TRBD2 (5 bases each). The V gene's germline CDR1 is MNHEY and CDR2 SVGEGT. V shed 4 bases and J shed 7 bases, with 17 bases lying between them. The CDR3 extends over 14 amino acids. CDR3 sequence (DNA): TGTGCCAGCAGTTCCTCGGGACCCACCAGGGAGCAGTACTTC. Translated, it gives CASSSSGPTREQYF.

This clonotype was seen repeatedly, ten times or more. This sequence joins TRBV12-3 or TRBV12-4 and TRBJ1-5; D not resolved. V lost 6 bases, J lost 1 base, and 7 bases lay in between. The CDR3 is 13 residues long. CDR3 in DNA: TGTGCCAGCAGACTGGACAGCAATCAGCCCCAGCATTTT. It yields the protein CASRLDSNQPQHF.

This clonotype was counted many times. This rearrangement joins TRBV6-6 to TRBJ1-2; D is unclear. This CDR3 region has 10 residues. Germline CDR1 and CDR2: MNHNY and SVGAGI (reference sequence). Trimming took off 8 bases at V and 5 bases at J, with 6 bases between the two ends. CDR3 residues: CASLGYGYTF. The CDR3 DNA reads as TGTGCCAGCCTGGGGTATGGCTACACCTTC.

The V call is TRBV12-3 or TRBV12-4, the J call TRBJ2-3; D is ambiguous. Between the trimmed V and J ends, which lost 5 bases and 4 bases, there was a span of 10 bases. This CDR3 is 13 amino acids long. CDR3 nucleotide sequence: TGTGCCAGCAGTCCTTCTAGTGCAGATACGCAGTATTTT. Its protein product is CASSPSSADTQYF.

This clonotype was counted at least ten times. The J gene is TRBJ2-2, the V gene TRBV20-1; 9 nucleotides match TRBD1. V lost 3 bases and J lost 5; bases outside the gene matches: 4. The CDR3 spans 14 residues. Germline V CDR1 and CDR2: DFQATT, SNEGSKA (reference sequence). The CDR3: CSASPTGGTGELFF. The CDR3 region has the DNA TGCAGTGCTAGTCCGACAGGGGGGACCGGGGAGCTGTTTTTT.

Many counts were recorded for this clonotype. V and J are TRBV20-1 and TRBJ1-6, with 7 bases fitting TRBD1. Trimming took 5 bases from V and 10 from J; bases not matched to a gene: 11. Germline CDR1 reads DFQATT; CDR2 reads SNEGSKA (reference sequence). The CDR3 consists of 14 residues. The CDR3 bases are TGCAGTGCTCCCTCGCGACAGGGCAGCTCACCCCTCCACTTT. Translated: CSAPSRQGSSPLHF.

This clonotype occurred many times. CDR3 in DNA: TGTGCCTCCTCAGGTAGGCGGCGGTACACTGAAGCTTTCTTT. This encodes CASSGRRRYTEAFF. The chain couples TRBV30 to TRBJ1-1, with D uncertain. The CDR3 runs 14 residues. V was pared by 7 bases and J by 3 bases, with 18 bases between. Germline V gives CDR1 GTSNPN, CDR2 SVGIG (reference sequence).

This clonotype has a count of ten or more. CDR3 bases: TGCAGTGCTAGAGATAGTCGCGCTGTGCTATACGAGCAGTACTTC. Translating gives CSARDSRAVLYEQYF. The rearrangement links TRBV20-1 to TRBJ2-7; no firm D call. Germline V gives CDR1 DFQATT, CDR2 SNEGSKA (reference sequence). This CDR3 is built from 15 residues. Trimming left V 0 bases short and J 4 bases short, with 16 bases between.

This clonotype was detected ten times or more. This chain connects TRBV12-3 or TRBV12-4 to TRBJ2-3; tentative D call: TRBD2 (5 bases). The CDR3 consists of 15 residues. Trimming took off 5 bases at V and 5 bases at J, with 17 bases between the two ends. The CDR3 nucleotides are TGTGCCAGCAGTCCCGACCGCGCCCGGGGAGATACGCAGTATTTT. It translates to CASSPDRARGDTQYF.

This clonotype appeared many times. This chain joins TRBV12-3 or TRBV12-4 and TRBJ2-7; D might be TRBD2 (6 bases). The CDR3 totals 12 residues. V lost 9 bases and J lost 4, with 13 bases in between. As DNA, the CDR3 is TGTGCCAGGGGAGGTCGACGGTACGAGCAGTACTTC. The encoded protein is CARGGRRYEQYF.

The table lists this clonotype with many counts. The CDR3 protein is CASSLELDASTDTQYF. The CDR3 DNA reads TGTGCCAGCAGCTTAGAGCTGGATGCTAGCACAGATACGCAGTATTTT. The rearrangement uses TRBV7-2 and TRBJ2-3; D call uncertain. The germline CDR1 and CDR2 sequences are SGHTA and FQGNSA. Deletions cut 1 base from V and 0 bases from J, with 11 bases between. This CDR3 contains 16 residues.

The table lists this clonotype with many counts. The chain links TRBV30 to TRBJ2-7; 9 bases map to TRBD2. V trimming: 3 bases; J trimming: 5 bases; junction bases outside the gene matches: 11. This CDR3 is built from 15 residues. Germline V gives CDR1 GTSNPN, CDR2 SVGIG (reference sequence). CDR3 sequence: CAWRPGTSIMDEQYF. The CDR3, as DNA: TGTGCCTGGAGACCCGGGACTAGCATAATGGACGAGCAGTACTTC. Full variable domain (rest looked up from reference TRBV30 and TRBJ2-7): SQTIHQWPATLVQPVGSPLSLECTVEGTSNPNLYWYRQAAGRGLQLLFYSVGIGQISSEVPQNLSASRPQDRQFILSSKKLLLSDSGFYLCAWRPGTSIMDEQYFGPGTRLTVT.

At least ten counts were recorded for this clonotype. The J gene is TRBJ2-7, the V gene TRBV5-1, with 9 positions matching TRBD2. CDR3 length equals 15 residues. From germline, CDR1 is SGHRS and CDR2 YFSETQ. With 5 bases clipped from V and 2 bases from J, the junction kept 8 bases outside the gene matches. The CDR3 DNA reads TGCGCCAGCAGTTTCAGACTAGCGGAAACCTACGAGCAGTACTTC. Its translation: CASSFRLAETYEQYF.

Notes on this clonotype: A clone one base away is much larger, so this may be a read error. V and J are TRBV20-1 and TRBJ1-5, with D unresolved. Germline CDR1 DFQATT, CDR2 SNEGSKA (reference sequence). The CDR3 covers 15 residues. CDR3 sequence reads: CSAKEVGTSNQPQLF. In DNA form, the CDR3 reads TGCAGTGCTAAGGAGGTGGGAACGAGCAATCAGCCCCAGCTTTTT.

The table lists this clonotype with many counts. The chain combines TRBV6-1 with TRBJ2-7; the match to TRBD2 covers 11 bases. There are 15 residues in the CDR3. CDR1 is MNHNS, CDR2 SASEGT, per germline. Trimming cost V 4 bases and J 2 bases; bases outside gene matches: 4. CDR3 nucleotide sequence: TGTGCCAGCAGTGTTTCACTAGCGGGGGCCTACGAGCAGTACTTC. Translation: CASSVSLAGAYEQYF.

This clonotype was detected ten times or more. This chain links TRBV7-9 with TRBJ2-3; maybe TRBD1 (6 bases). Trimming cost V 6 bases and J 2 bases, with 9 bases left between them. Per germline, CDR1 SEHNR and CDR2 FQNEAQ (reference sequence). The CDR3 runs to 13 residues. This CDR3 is CASSRDTTDTQYF. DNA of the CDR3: TGTGCCAGCAGTCGGGACACCACAGATACGCAGTATTTT. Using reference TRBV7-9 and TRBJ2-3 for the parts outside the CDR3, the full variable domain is DTGVSQNPRHKITKRGQNVTFRCDPISEHNRLYWYRQTLGQGPEFLTYFQNEAQLEKSRLLSDRFSAERPKGSFSTLEIQRTEQGDSAMYLCASSRDTTDTQYFGPGTRLTVL.

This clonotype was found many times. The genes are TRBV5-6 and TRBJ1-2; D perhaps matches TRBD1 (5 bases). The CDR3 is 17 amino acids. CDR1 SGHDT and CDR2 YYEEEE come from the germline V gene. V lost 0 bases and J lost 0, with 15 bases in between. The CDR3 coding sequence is TGTGCCAGCAGCTTGGTCAGGGCAGCCCTTTCTAACTATGGCTACACCTTC. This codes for CASSLVRAALSNYGYTF. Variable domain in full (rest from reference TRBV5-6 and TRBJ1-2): DAGVTQSPTHLIKTRGQQVTLRCSPKSGHDTVSWYQQALGQGPQFIFQYYEEEERQRGNFPDRFSGHQFPNYSSELNVNALLLGDSALYLCASSLVRAALSNYGYTFGSGTRLTVV.

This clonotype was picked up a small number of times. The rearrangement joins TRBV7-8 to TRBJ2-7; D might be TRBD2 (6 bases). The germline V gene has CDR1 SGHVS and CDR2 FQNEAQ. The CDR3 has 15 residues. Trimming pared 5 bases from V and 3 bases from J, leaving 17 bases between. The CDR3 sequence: CASSTGGWPHYEQYF. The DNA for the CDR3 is TGTGCCAGCAGCACAGGAGGGTGGCCTCACTACGAGCAGTACTTC.